This record looks at one T cell receptor beta chain sequence and its context. No antigen is known for it. As handled by the study authors: A papillary thyroid cancer distant-metastasis classifier was built from CDR3 differences across clinicopathological groups. TCRdb re-clonotyped the PCR reads through MiXCR. For this entry, the V and J calls and clone size follow TCRdb and not the study's own pipeline. Among approximately 28,000 clones listed, roughly a fifth were seen once. This sample is part of a study of metastatic and nonmetastatic thyroid tumors. As for the study in general: Samples came from malignant and benign thyroid patients, and repertoires were compared across blood and tumor or nodule tissue.

No patient received treatment before thyroid surgery. Looked up from germline, CDR1 is MNHEY and CDR2 is SVGEGT. V was cut by 3 bases and J by 8 bases, with 9 bases left in between. The CDR3 length is 12 residues. Study conclusions and caveats: Reported TCR beta diversity, measured in blood and tumor, was significantly higher for malignant thyroid tumors than for benign nodules.

This TCR was recovered from a female donor with papillary thyroid cancer or a benign thyroid nodule (not recorded which). Some clones in this sample may be carry-over from other donors' samples. What was sequenced was blood. The chain employs TRBV6-2 or TRBV6-3 and TRBJ2-3, with no clear D. The CDR3 nucleotides are TGTGCCAGCAGTTATTGGTTGGGTACGCAGTATTTT. This encodes CASSYWLGTQYF.